These 4 T cell receptor beta chains share one sample of origin, sequenced in a study of identical twins. MiXCR was run by TCRdb on the 5' RACE reads, yielding one entry per CDR3 protein. The data contain about 530,000 distinct CDR3 sequences, about 22% of them singletons. These data were also filed under a second study, of yellow fever vaccine responses in identical twins.

The sequenced sample was CD4+ T cells sorted from blood. Receptors were obtained from a woman aged 18 to 35 in good health.

This chain links TRBV3-1 with TRBJ1-6; no clear D gene. CDR3 length: 12 residues. The V gene lost 0 bases and the J gene lost 11 bases, with 5 bases spanning the gap. CDR1 and CDR2 (germline): LGHDT, YNNKEL (reference sequence). CDR3 DNA sequence: TGTGCCAGCAGCCAAGATTTACCACCCCTCCACTTT. Translating gives CASSQDLPPLHF.

V is TRBV20-1 and J is TRBJ2-7; the match to TRBD2 covers 8 bases. J was trimmed by 6 bases and V by 3 bases; bases with no gene match: 4. In germline, CDR1 is DFQATT, CDR2 SNEGSKA (reference sequence). This CDR3 spans 12 amino acids. CDR3 sequence (DNA): TGCAGTGCTAGCACGGGACTAGGCGAGCAGTACGTC. Its translation: CSASTGLGEQYV.

This clonotype was detected once. The chain employs TRBV10-3 and TRBJ2-7; D is uncertain. The CDR3 consists of 12 residues. Germline assignment: CDR1 ENHRY and CDR2 SYGVKD. V lost 5 bases and J lost 2, with 7 bases in between. CDR3 region: CAISKGPYEQYV. In nucleotides, the CDR3 is TGTGCCATCAGTAAAGGACCCTACGAGCAGTACGTC.

This clonotype was observed a few times. The chain uses TRBV5-1 and TRBJ2-1, with D perhaps matching TRBD2 (6 bases). In germline, CDR1 is SGHRS, CDR2 YFSETQ. The CDR3 is 14 residues long. V lost 4 bases to trimming and J lost 3 bases, with 11 bases between them. CDR3 loop: CASSPGANYNEQFF. In DNA, the CDR3 is TGCGCCAGCAGCCCGGGAGCCAACTACAATGAGCAGTTCTTC.